This entry is about one T cell receptor (beta chain). With V trimmed by 4 bases and J by 11 bases, 4 bases remained unmatched. CDR3 size: 11 residues. Germline V gene lookup returns CDR1 GTSNPN and CDR2 SVGIG (reference sequence). TCRdb's table, derived via immunoSEQ multiplex PCR, lists solely in-frame clones and lacks some. The sample holds some 100,000 clones, roughly 89% seen once. This record belongs to a study of blood T cell repertoires in COVID-19. Turning to the study itself: PBMCs, B-cell-depleted T cells, or T cells provided the cDNA or gDNA that made up the material.

The J gene is TRBJ2-1, the V gene TRBV30; 8 bases map to TRBD2. The sequenced sample consisted of peripheral blood. The TCR comes from a woman in her 70s with acute or convalescent COVID-19. CDR3 sequence reads: CAWTSGGQQFF. Written as DNA, the CDR3 is TGTGCCTGGACAAGCGGGGGCCAGCAGTTCTTC.